Here is one T cell receptor beta chain with its context. Its matching antigen is unknown. TCRdb called the 5' RACE reads again in MiXCR, with one record for every CDR3 protein. The repertoire includes about 300,000 distinct CDR3 sequences, around 9.3% of them detected once, and around 3.3% sits in the top ten. The source of the sample is a study of T cells after yellow fever vaccination. Study-wide findings and caveats: Researchers report a weaker secondary response that nonetheless peaked faster, day 5 versus 15. A minor fraction of clonotypes spanned both CD4 and CD8 compartments. After the booster, over 95% of CD4 and about 90% of CD8 primary-response clones were re-detected.

Per germline, CDR1 SNHLY and CDR2 FYNNEI. The CDR3 runs 13 residues. Trimming removed 4 bases from V and 10 bases from J; junction bases left unmatched: 8. The rearrangement links TRBV2 to TRBJ1-2, with TRBD1 matching 8 bases. This sample comprised CD4+ T cells sorted from PBMCs, obtained 5 days after the yellow fever booster vaccination. This sequence originates from a man aged 18 to 29 who received the YFV17D yellow fever vaccine. The CDR3 bases are TGTGCCAGCAGTGGCCCGACAGGGGAGTACTACACCTTC. Protein: CASSGPTGEYYTF.